One and the same sample provided the 9 T cell receptor beta chains below, sequenced in a study of T cell repertoires in cytomegalovirus infection (dated by TCRdb to the late 2010s). Their target antigens are unknown. Sample treatment or condition, as interpreted from the label and publication: in vitro stimulation with specific CMV peptide epitopes to enrich CMV-specific T cells. The instrument given in TCRdb is Illumina HiSeq 1500. TCRdb reworked the public reads: Q25 trimming with fastp, MiXCR clone assembly, productive beta chains retained. Identical CDR3 protein sequences are pooled into one entry, listed with their most common genes and DNA. This sample holds approximately 470,000 distinct CDR3 sequences; 40% to 50% were observed only once. The ten largest clones represent 35% to 50% of the sample. The sample here was cultured PBMCs, taken from culture after CMV antigen stimulation. Every receptor here comes from a human donor in good health (CMV status not recorded). Some clones in this sample may be carry-over from other donors' samples.

V usage is TRBV5-1 and J usage is TRBJ2-7, with 7 bases identical to TRBD1. CDR1 and CDR2 from the germline V gene are SGHRS and YFSETQ. The V and J ends lost 1 base and 7 bases, in that order; junction bases with no gene match: 8. CDR3 length equals 14 residues. Here the CDR3 DNA reads TGCGCCAGCAGCTTGCAGGGGGTATCGGGGGAGCAGTACTTC. Protein: CASSLQGVSGEQYF.

The V and J genes are TRBV7-6 and TRBJ2-1, with D possibly TRBD1 on 6 matching bases. The V gene's germline CDR1 is SGHVS and CDR2 FNYEAQ. The CDR3 extends over 13 amino acids. V was trimmed by 4 bases and J by 8 bases, leaving 12 bases between them. CDR3 protein: CASSSYPGDEQFF. CDR3 in DNA: TGTGCCAGCAGCTCCTATCCAGGGGATGAGCAGTTCTTC.

In its sample, this clonotype was seen once. The rearrangement joins TRBV9 to TRBJ1-3, with D unresolved. The germline CDR1 and CDR2 sequences are SGDLS and YYNGEE. V gave up 0 bases and J gave up 4 bases, with 11 bases separating them. This CDR3 is built from 15 residues. This chain's CDR3 is CASSVDLVGGNTIYF. As DNA, the CDR3 is TGTGCCAGCAGCGTAGATCTGGTTGGGGGAAACACCATATATTTT.

This clonotype was seen only a few times. The chain employs TRBV6-6 and TRBJ2-5, with D hard to call. The CDR3 totals 14 residues. CDR1 is MNHNY and CDR2 is SVGAGI in the germline V gene (reference sequence). Deletions cut 6 bases from V and 0 bases from J, with 11 bases between. CDR3 protein: CASRRTQYQETQYF. The DNA for the CDR3 is TGTGCCAGCAGAAGGACCCAGTACCAAGAGACCCAGTACTTC.

The chain recombines TRBV19 with TRBJ1-2; D perhaps matches TRBD1 (6 bases). Trimming removed 3 bases at V and 0 bases at J, with 23 bases between. The germline CDR1 and CDR2 sequences are LNHDA and SQIVND (reference sequence). This CDR3 region has 19 residues. This chain's CDR3 is CASSIALRDKVVTNYGYTF. CDR3 nucleotide sequence: TGTGCCAGTAGTATCGCTCTCCGGGACAAGGTTGTTACTAACTATGGCTACACCTTC.

The table lists this clonotype with a count of one. The chain couples TRBV7-6 to TRBJ2-3, with 11 bases aligning to TRBD2. The CDR3 loop spans 16 amino acids. Germline V gene sequence: CDR1 SGHVS, CDR2 FNYEAQ. V was clipped by 3 bases and J by 1 base; unmatched bases: 3. CDR3 protein: CASSFTSGGRTDTQYF. The CDR3 DNA reads TGTGCCAGCAGCTTTACTAGCGGGGGACGCACAGATACGCAGTATTTT.

J is TRBJ1-1 and V is TRBV25-1, with no clear D. The V gene lost 2 bases and the J gene lost 6 bases, with 13 bases spanning the gap. Germline V lookup: CDR1 MGHDK, CDR2 SYGVNS. This CDR3 is built from 14 residues. CDR3 sequence reads: CASSEPGGRAEAFF. For the CDR3, the DNA is TGTGCCAGCAGTGAACCGGGTGGTAGGGCTGAAGCTTTCTTT.

The chain carries TRBV7-8 and TRBJ2-5; 7 bases are a match to TRBD2. J lost 2 bases, V lost 5 bases, and 14 bases had no gene match. This CDR3 is built from 17 residues. Germline lookup yields CDR1 SGHVS and CDR2 FQNEAQ. DNA of the CDR3: TGTGCCAGCAGCCCCCGGCTAGCGGTGGGATTTCAAGAGACCCAGTACTTC. Protein product: CASSPRLAVGFQETQYF.

The chain carries TRBV7-2 and TRBJ2-7, with 11 bases lining up with TRBD2. After removal of 3 bases from V and 2 bases from J, the junction contained 3 bases not matched to a gene. This CDR3 has 15 amino acids. The germline V gene encodes CDR1 SGHTA and CDR2 FQGNSA. The CDR3 DNA reads TGTGCCAGCAGCTTTAGCGGGGGGGGGGCCTACGAGCAGTACTTC. Translating gives CASSFSGGGAYEQYF.